The rows below give T cell receptor beta chains drawn from one sample of a study of T cell changes during pregnancy in multiple sclerosis. Sequencing was performed with immunoSEQ multiplex PCR; in TCRdb, only in-frame clones are kept and a portion is missing. The table lists about 94,000 clones, around 94% of them singletons. The sequencing used peripheral blood, collected in the third trimester of pregnancy. These receptor sequences come from a female donor with multiple sclerosis, enrolled in a pregnancy study. CDR3s include the opening cysteine and the closing phenylalanine or tryptophan. The order of the fields is D gene, V gene, clone size, J gene, CDR3 DNA, CDR3 protein. A D gene is named only where the DNA matches it firmly. Clone size is given for some rows only: seen once, a few or many times, or a class if the clone is expanded.

D gene: TRBD1
V gene: TRBV4-1
clone size: once
J gene: TRBJ1-1
CDR3 DNA: TGCGCCAGCAGCAGAGCCGGGACAGGGGGCCCTGAAGCTTTCTTT
CDR3 protein: CASSRAGTGGPEAFF

D gene: TRBD1
V gene: TRBV30
clone size: .
J gene: TRBJ2-2
CDR3 DNA: TGTGCCTGGAGGGGACAGGGGGCCGGGGAGCTGTTTTTT
CDR3 protein: CAWRGQGAGELFF

D gene: TRBD1
V gene: TRBV25-1
clone size: .
J gene: TRBJ1-1
CDR3 DNA: TGTGCCAGCAGCACGGGGGACAGGAACACTGAAGCTTTCTTT
CDR3 protein: CASSTGDRNTEAFF

D gene: .
V gene: TRBV4-1
clone size: .
J gene: TRBJ1-1
CDR3 DNA: TGCGCCAGCAGCCAACGGGACACCAAGACGAACACTGAAGCTTTCTTT
CDR3 protein: CASSQRDTKTNTEAFF

D gene: .
V gene: TRBV9
clone size: .
J gene: TRBJ2-1
CDR3 DNA: TGTGCCAGCAGCGTAGGCGGGGCCCTCTACAATGAGCAGTTCTTC
CDR3 protein: CASSVGGALYNEQFF

D gene: TRBD2
V gene: TRBV30
clone size: .
J gene: TRBJ2-1
CDR3 DNA: TGTGCCTGGAGTCCGAACCGACTAGCTCTTCTCTATGAGCAGTTCTTC
CDR3 protein: CAWSPNRLALLYEQFF

D gene: TRBD2
V gene: TRBV4-2
clone size: .
J gene: TRBJ2-1
CDR3 DNA: TGTGCCAGCAGCCAAGCGGCTAGCGGGTGGACCAGCTCCTACAATGAGCAGTTCTTC
CDR3 protein: CASSQAASGWTSSYNEQFF

D gene: TRBD2
V gene: TRBV27
clone size: .
J gene: TRBJ2-1
CDR3 DNA: TGTGCCAGCAGTTTGAATAGCGGGAGGGAGCAGTTCTTC
CDR3 protein: CASSLNSGREQFF

D gene: TRBD2
V gene: TRBV6-1
clone size: .
J gene: TRBJ2-7
CDR3 DNA: TGTGCCAGCAGTCCAGGGACTACTTCCTACGAGCAGTACTTC
CDR3 protein: CASSPGTTSYEQYF

D gene: TRBD1
V gene: TRBV29-1
clone size: .
J gene: TRBJ1-2
CDR3 DNA: TGCAGCGGGAGGACAGGGGTCGGCTACACCTTC
CDR3 protein: CSGRTGVGYTF

D gene: .
V gene: TRBV1
clone size: .
J gene: TRBJ2-3
CDR3 DNA: TGCACCGGGCTAGCGGGAGGGAGGGTAGCAGATACGCAGTATTTT
CDR3 protein: CTGLAGGRVADTQYF

D gene: .
V gene: TRBV2
clone size: .
J gene: TRBJ2-7
CDR3 DNA: TGTGCCAGCAGTGGGAAGGAGGGGAGCTCCTACGAGCAGTACTTC
CDR3 protein: CASSGKEGSSYEQYF

D gene: .
V gene: TRBV25-1
clone size: .
J gene: TRBJ2-1
CDR3 DNA: TGTGCCAGCAGTGATAACAGGGCCCAACACAATGAGCAGTTCTTC
CDR3 protein: CASSDNRAQHNEQFF

D gene: .
V gene: TRBV19
clone size: few
J gene: TRBJ1-2
CDR3 DNA: TGTGCCAGTAGTATAGATCGCGGCCTGAATCTCTATGGCTACACCTTC
CDR3 protein: CASSIDRGLNLYGYTF

D gene: .
V gene: TRBV6-1
clone size: .
J gene: TRBJ2-3
CDR3 DNA: TGTGCCAGCAGGGAATCTAGCACAGATACGCAGTATTTT
CDR3 protein: CASRESSTDTQYF

D gene: .
V gene: TRBV19
clone size: .
J gene: TRBJ2-6
CDR3 DNA: TGTGCCAGTAGTGGGGCGGCTGGGGCCAACGTCCTGACTTTC
CDR3 protein: CASSGAAGANVLTF

D gene: TRBD1
V gene: TRBV5-1
clone size: .
J gene: TRBJ2-7
CDR3 DNA: TGCGCCAGCAGCTTGGAAGGGGGCAAGCAGTACTTC
CDR3 protein: CASSLEGGKQYF

D gene: TRBD1
V gene: TRBV27
clone size: .
J gene: TRBJ2-7
CDR3 DNA: TGTGCCAGCAGTTTATGGCAGGGGGCCTACGAGCAGTACTTC
CDR3 protein: CASSLWQGAYEQYF

D gene: TRBD2
V gene: TRBV27
clone size: .
J gene: TRBJ2-7
CDR3 DNA: TGTGCCAGCAGTTTATCGGGGCTAGCGGGAGGGCTTTACGAGCAGTACTTC
CDR3 protein: CASSLSGLAGGLYEQYF

D gene: .
V gene: TRBV28
clone size: .
J gene: TRBJ2-7
CDR3 DNA: TGTGCCAGCAGTTTAGACAGGGTGACTAGCGATGACTCCTACGAGCAGTACTTC
CDR3 protein: CASSLDRVTSDDSYEQYF

D gene: .
V gene: TRBV5-1
clone size: .
J gene: TRBJ2-7
CDR3 DNA: TGCGCCAGCAGTCTAAGGACGAGGGACGAGCAGTACTTC
CDR3 protein: CASSLRTRDEQYF

D gene: TRBD1
V gene: TRBV5-6
clone size: .
J gene: TRBJ1-2
CDR3 DNA: TGTGCCAGCACCTTCATGGGGACAGTCACAGCTAACTATGGCTACACCTTC
CDR3 protein: CASTFMGTVTANYGYTF

D gene: .
V gene: TRBV6-5
clone size: .
J gene: TRBJ1-5
CDR3 DNA: TGTGCCAGCAGTTACTCGAAAAGCTCGCGACAGCCCCAGCATTTT
CDR3 protein: CASSYSKSSRQPQHF

D gene: TRBD1
V gene: TRBV5-4
clone size: .
J gene: TRBJ2-3
CDR3 DNA: TGTGCCAGCAGCTTTGCGGGACAGGGGGCAGATACGCAGTATTTT
CDR3 protein: CASSFAGQGADTQYF

D gene: .
V gene: TRBV28
clone size: .
J gene: TRBJ2-1
CDR3 DNA: TGTGCCAGCAGTTTATCGGGTAATGAGCAGTTCTTC
CDR3 protein: CASSLSGNEQFF

D gene: .
V gene: TRBV19
clone size: .
J gene: TRBJ1-2
CDR3 DNA: TGTGCCAGTAGTATATGGCGCGGCAGTAGCTATGGCTACACCTTC
CDR3 protein: CASSIWRGSSYGYTF

D gene: TRBD1
V gene: TRBV5-1
clone size: .
J gene: TRBJ1-2
CDR3 DNA: TGCGCCAGCAGTTTTAGCTACAGGGGCCGTGATAGCTACACCTTC
CDR3 protein: CASSFSYRGRDSYTF

D gene: TRBD2
V gene: TRBV10-1
clone size: .
J gene: TRBJ2-1
CDR3 DNA: TGCGCCACCCAGCCCACCGGGACTAGCGGGAGGGCCCTGTTCTTC
CDR3 protein: CATQPTGTSGRALFF

D gene: .
V gene: TRBV7-2
clone size: .
J gene: TRBJ1-1
CDR3 DNA: TGTGCCAGCAGCTTAAGGGGAACAATGGCTTTCTTT
CDR3 protein: CASSLRGTMAFF

D gene: TRBD1
V gene: TRBV30
clone size: .
J gene: TRBJ2-5
CDR3 DNA: TGTGCCTGGAGTGCTCCGGGACAGGGGGACCAAGAGACCCAGTACTTC
CDR3 protein: CAWSAPGQGDQETQYF

D gene: TRBD1
V gene: TRBV19
clone size: .
J gene: TRBJ1-1
CDR3 DNA: TGTGCCAGTAGTGCGGGACAGCCAGTGAACACTGAAGCTTTCTTT
CDR3 protein: CASSAGQPVNTEAFF

D gene: .
V gene: TRBV18
clone size: .
J gene: TRBJ2-5
CDR3 DNA: TGTGCCAGCTCACCCGCTCTTACAGAGCAAGAGACCCAGTACTTC
CDR3 protein: CASSPALTEQETQYF

D gene: TRBD2
V gene: TRBV4-2
clone size: once
J gene: TRBJ2-7
CDR3 DNA: TGTGCCAGCACCACCGGAGCGGGAGGGCCGGGCGAGCAGTACTTC
CDR3 protein: CASTTGAGGPGEQYF

D gene: .
V gene: TRBV7-2
clone size: .
J gene: TRBJ1-2
CDR3 DNA: TGTGCCAGCAGTCGCCCGGACATAAACTATGGCTACACCTTC
CDR3 protein: CASSRPDINYGYTF

D gene: .
V gene: TRBV7-2
clone size: once
J gene: TRBJ2-3
CDR3 DNA: TGTGCCAGCAGCTTAGGAAGCGGGAGCACAGATACGCAGTATTTT
CDR3 protein: CASSLGSGSTDTQYF

D gene: TRBD2
V gene: TRBV29-1
clone size: .
J gene: TRBJ2-5
CDR3 DNA: TGCAGCGTTGTATTGTCGGGAGGGACGGAGACCCAGTACTTC
CDR3 protein: CSVVLSGGTETQYF

D gene: TRBD1
V gene: TRBV25-1
clone size: .
J gene: TRBJ1-5
CDR3 DNA: TGTGCCAGCAGCATGAATTCCGGGACAGGAGAAAATCAGCCCCAGCATTTT
CDR3 protein: CASSMNSGTGENQPQHF

D gene: .
V gene: TRBV9
clone size: .
J gene: TRBJ1-3
CDR3 DNA: TGTGCCAGCAGCATGCGCGGGATCTCTGGAAACACCATATATTTT
CDR3 protein: CASSMRGISGNTIYF

D gene: .
V gene: TRBV6-6
clone size: .
J gene: TRBJ1-2
CDR3 DNA: TGTGCCAGTAGTATAGGGGGTGACTATGGCTACACCTTC
CDR3 protein: CASSIGGDYGYTF

D gene: TRBD2
V gene: TRBV6-4
clone size: .
J gene: TRBJ2-1
CDR3 DNA: TGTGCCAGCAGCCCTGAGACTAGCGGAGATTACAATGAGCAGTTCTTC
CDR3 protein: CASSPETSGDYNEQFF

D gene: .
V gene: TRBV19
clone size: .
J gene: TRBJ1-1
CDR3 DNA: TGTGCCAGTAGTCTGCGAAACCGGGTTACTGAAGCTTTCTTT
CDR3 protein: CASSLRNRVTEAFF